The 20 T cell receptor beta chains given below trace back to one sample, sequenced in a study of shared clonotypes between healthy human individuals. Profiling relied on immunoSEQ multiplex PCR, and the TCRdb table lists in-frame clones only, not all of them. The profile shows 1.5 million to 2.5 million clones, about 94% of them singletons. Positively selected for CCR7, the CD45RO-negative cells used as naive CD8 cells excluded terminally differentiated effector memory CD45RA+ cells. The source material was naive CD8+ T cells sorted from blood. Receptors were obtained from a man between 18 and 35 years old in good health.

The CDR3 sequence is CASWRDEQFF. In nucleotides, the CDR3 is TGTGCCAGCTGGAGGGATGAGCAGTTCTTC. This chain connects TRBV6-5 to TRBJ2-1; perhaps TRBD2 as D (6 bases). This CDR3 spans 10 amino acids. Trimming removed 8 bases from V and 8 bases from J, with 7 bases in between. In germline, CDR1 is MNHEY, CDR2 SVGAGI.

The rearrangement joins TRBV11-2 to TRBJ2-3; D is perhaps TRBD2 (5 bases). Looked up from germline, CDR1 is SGHAT and CDR2 is FQNNGV. There are 17 residues in the CDR3. Trimming removed 3 bases at V and 0 bases at J, with 16 bases between. CDR3 nucleotides: TGTGCCAGCAGCTTTTGGGCGGGTATCACTAGCACAGATACGCAGTATTTT. It translates to CASSFWAGITSTDTQYF.

Of note for this clone: The same CDR3 is also encoded by other DNA sequences in this sample. This chain connects TRBV5-6 to TRBJ1-1, with D hard to call. Germline CDR1 is SGHDT and CDR2 is YYEEEE. Trimming cost V 0 bases and J 2 bases, with 5 bases left between them. The CDR3 loop spans 13 amino acids. Here the CDR3 DNA reads TGTGCCAGCAGCTTGGGGGCCAACACTGAAGCTTTCTTT. Its translation: CASSLGANTEAFF.

On this clone: This same CDR3 is encoded by further DNA sequences in the sample. J is TRBJ2-7 and V is TRBV28, with 9 positions matching TRBD1. The CDR3 has 15 amino acids. CDR1 and CDR2 (germline): MDHEN, SYDVKM. Germline trimming cut 4 bases from V and 4 bases from J; bases unmatched to any gene: 8. CDR3 loop: CASSSPGQGPYEQYF. The CDR3 region has the DNA TGTGCCAGCAGTTCCCCGGGACAGGGACCATACGAGCAGTACTTC.

This clone was counted once. This sequence joins TRBV5-6 and TRBJ2-3; 10 bases map to TRBD1. The germline V gene encodes CDR1 SGHDT and CDR2 YYEEEE. The CDR3 covers 18 residues. With V trimmed by 0 bases and J by 2 bases, 9 bases remained unmatched. In DNA form, the CDR3 reads TGTGCCAGCAGCTTGGAGGGCTCAGGACAGGGGGTCACAGATACGCAGTATTTT. Its translation: CASSLEGSGQGVTDTQYF. The whole variable domain, filled in from reference TRBV5-6 and TRBJ2-3, reads DAGVTQSPTHLIKTRGQQVTLRCSPKSGHDTVSWYQQALGQGPQFIFQYYEEEERQRGNFPDRFSGHQFPNYSSELNVNALLLGDSALYLCASSLEGSGQGVTDTQYFGPGTRLTVL.

About this clone itself: The sample contains more than one DNA sequence encoding this CDR3. The rearrangement links TRBV5-6 to TRBJ2-3; no firm D call. This CDR3 is built from 12 residues. Germline V lookup: CDR1 SGHDT, CDR2 YYEEEE. With 2 bases removed from V and 2 bases from J, the gap between germline ends came to 3 bases. CDR3 DNA sequence: TGTGCCAGCAGCTTATACACAGATACGCAGTATTTT. It specifies CASSLYTDTQYF.

The chain joins TRBV7-9 to TRBJ2-1, with 10 bases fitting TRBD2. Germline V gives CDR1 SEHNR, CDR2 FQNEAQ (reference sequence). The J segment lost 7 bases and the V segment lost 0 bases, leaving 6 bases of the junction unmatched. The CDR3 loop spans 16 amino acids. The CDR3 nucleotides read TGTGCCAGCAGCTTAGCGCCTAGCGGGAGTGTAAATGAGCAGTTCTTC. Protein: CASSLAPSGSVNEQFF.

The V and J genes are TRBV7-9 and TRBJ2-2, with D possibly matching TRBD1 (6 bases). Trimming stripped 5 bases from V and 8 bases from J, with 12 bases between. Germline V CDR1 and CDR2: SEHNR, FQNEAQ (reference sequence). CDR3 size: 13 residues. DNA of the CDR3: TGTGCCAGCAGCGGGGACAAGGAAGGGGAGCTGTTTTTT. It yields the protein CASSGDKEGELFF.

Turning to this clone: The same CDR3 is also encoded by other DNA sequences in this sample. The J gene is TRBJ2-5, the V gene TRBV5-4, with a possible D match to TRBD2 (5 bases). Germline assignment: CDR1 SGHNT and CDR2 YYREEE (reference sequence). Trimming removed 3 bases from V and 1 base from J, with 7 bases in between. The CDR3 contains 13 residues. CDR3 amino acids: CASSYRGQETQYF. CDR3 DNA sequence: TGTGCCAGCAGCTACCGGGGCCAAGAGACCCAGTACTTC.

The CDR3 DNA is TGTGCCAGCAGCTTTGACAGGGGGGGCTACGAGCAGTACTTC. It is translated as CASSFDRGGYEQYF. The V call is TRBV7-9, the J call TRBJ2-7, with 9 nucleotides matching TRBD1. Germline-derived CDR1 and CDR2 are SEHNR and FQNEAQ (reference sequence). CDR3 length: 14 amino acids. The V gene end was trimmed by 3 bases and the J gene end by 3 bases; junction bases not matched to a gene: 3.

This clone was found a few times. J is TRBJ1-2 and V is TRBV9; D is unresolved. The V end lost 3 bases, the J end lost 6 bases, and 12 bases lay between the germline ends. Looked up from germline, CDR1 is SGDLS and CDR2 is YYNGEE. This CDR3 is 13 amino acids long. The CDR3 region has the DNA TGTGCCAGCAGCGAGACGAGACTGGATGGCTACACCTTC. Translating gives CASSETRLDGYTF.

V gene TRBV19 combines with J gene TRBJ2-1; the match to TRBD2 covers 7 bases. The junction had 2 bases not matched to a gene; V was cut back by 5 bases and J by 4 bases. CDR1 is LNHDA, CDR2 SQIVND, per germline (reference sequence). The CDR3 extends over 13 amino acids. This chain's CDR3 is CASSLGLYNEQFF. The CDR3 bases are TGTGCCAGTAGTCTGGGACTATACAATGAGCAGTTCTTC. The full variable domain, with the rest looked up from reference TRBV19 and TRBJ2-1, is DGGITQSPKYLFRKEGQNVTLSCEQNLNHDAMYWYRQDPGQGLRLIYYSQIVNDFQKGDIAEGYSVSREKKESFPLTVTSAQKNPTAFYLCASSLGLYNEQFFGPGTRLTVL.

The chain uses TRBV9 and TRBJ2-2, with 12 positions matching TRBD1. The CDR3 runs to 16 residues. Germline CDR1 reads SGDLS; CDR2 reads YYNGEE. The J segment lost 2 bases and the V segment lost 4 bases, leaving 3 bases of the junction unmatched. In DNA, the CDR3 is TGTGCCAGCAGCCTGGGACAGGGGGCCAACACCGGGGAGCTGTTTTTT. Translated, it gives CASSLGQGANTGELFF.

Written as DNA, the CDR3 is TGTGCCAGCAGGGACAGCGGTGAAAAACTGTTTTTT. Its protein is CASRDSGEKLFF. The chain recombines TRBV2 with TRBJ1-4; maybe TRBD1 (6 bases). The CDR3 contains 12 residues. Germline V gene sequence: CDR1 SNHLY, CDR2 FYNNEI. V lost 6 bases to trimming and J lost 7 bases, with 9 bases between them.

The rearrangement links TRBV7-6 to TRBJ2-1; 10 nucleotides match TRBD2. CDR1 SGHVS and CDR2 FNYEAQ come from the germline V gene. Losses at the gene ends were 3 bases for V and 3 bases for J; bases not matched to a gene: 5. The CDR3 length is 16 residues. CDR3: CASSLTLAGGYNEQFF. CDR3 coding DNA: TGTGCCAGCAGCTTGACTTTAGCGGGAGGCTACAATGAGCAGTTCTTC.

The chain recombines TRBV27 with TRBJ2-5; D unclear. The CDR3 has 13 residues. V was shortened by 5 bases and J by 5 bases, with 12 bases between the two germline ends. Germline V gives CDR1 MNHEY, CDR2 SMNVEV (reference sequence). Here the CDR3 DNA reads TGTGCCAGCAGTCCCCAAGAGGAGGAGACCCAGTACTTC. It translates to CASSPQEEETQYF.

The V and J genes are TRBV15 and TRBJ2-1; D is possibly TRBD2 (6 bases). The CDR3 loop spans 17 amino acids. The germline gives CDR1 LNHNV, CDR2 YYDKDF (reference sequence). Trimming cost V 0 bases and J 0 bases, with 12 bases left between them. This CDR3 reads CATSRDWGVSSYNEQFF. In DNA form, the CDR3 reads TGTGCCACCAGCAGAGATTGGGGGGTTAGCTCCTACAATGAGCAGTTCTTC.

This sequence joins TRBV6-1 and TRBJ2-1; no clear D gene. CDR1 MNHNS and CDR2 SASEGT come from the germline V gene. V shed 5 bases and J shed 0 bases, with 11 bases lying between them. The CDR3 consists of 15 residues. This CDR3 reads CASSPDPSSYNEQFF. DNA for the CDR3: TGTGCCAGCAGTCCTGACCCCAGCTCCTACAATGAGCAGTTCTTC.

The V and J genes are TRBV5-1 and TRBJ1-5; maybe TRBD1 (6 bases). The CDR3 is made up of 17 amino acids. Germline CDR1 reads SGHRS; CDR2 reads YFSETQ. Deletions cut 0 bases from V and 0 bases from J, with 13 bases between. The CDR3 reads CASSLGFRTASNQPQHF. CDR3 sequence (DNA): TGCGCCAGCAGCTTGGGTTTCCGGACAGCTAGCAATCAGCCCCAGCATTTT.

Turning to this clone: A much larger clonotype is one base distant, so this may be a read error. The V gene is TRBV6-1, the J gene TRBJ2-3, with D possibly matching TRBD1 (5 bases). CDR1 is MNHNS, CDR2 SASEGT, per germline. The CDR3 runs to 13 residues. The CDR3 DNA is TGTGCCAGCAGCGAAGGGGGCACAGATACGCAGTATTTT. Amino acids: CASSEGGTDTQYF.